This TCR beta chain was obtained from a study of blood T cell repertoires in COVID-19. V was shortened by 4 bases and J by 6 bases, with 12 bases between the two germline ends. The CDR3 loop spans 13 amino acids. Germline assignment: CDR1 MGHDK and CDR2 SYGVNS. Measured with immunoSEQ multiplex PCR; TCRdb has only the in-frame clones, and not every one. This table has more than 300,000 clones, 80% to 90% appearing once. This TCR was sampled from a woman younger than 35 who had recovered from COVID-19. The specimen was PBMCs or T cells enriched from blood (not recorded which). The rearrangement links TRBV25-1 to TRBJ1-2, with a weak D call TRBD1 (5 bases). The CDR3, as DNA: TGTGCCAGCAGTGCAGGGAGGGTAAATGGCTACACCTTC. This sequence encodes CASSAGRVNGYTF.